Sequencing of this TCR beta chain was carried out in a study of T cell responses to AZD1222 COVID-19 vaccine. Assay used: immunoSEQ multiplex PCR; TCRdb lists only in-frame clones, some missing. Among some 25,000 clones, roughly 84% were seen once, and the ten largest hold roughly 30%. About this clone itself: Its antigen is unidentified.

V gave up 0 bases and J gave up 7 bases, with 10 bases separating them. The CDR3 has 14 amino acids. Germline lookup yields CDR1 SGHRS and CDR2 YFSETQ. The study, taken as a whole, reports: Clonal diversity may have been underestimated, and the donors were mostly white British, with more females than males. No repertoire was sampled before or during the peak T cell response, only after it.

V gene TRBV5-1 combines with J gene TRBJ2-2; D is uncertain. This clonotype originated in an adult who received the AZD1222 COVID-19 vaccine. The material sequenced was peripheral blood, taken 28 days after the second AZD1222 dose. CDR3: CASSLARANGELFF. CDR3 nucleotides: TGCGCCAGCAGCTTGGCTAGGGCGAACGGGGAGCTGTTTTTT.